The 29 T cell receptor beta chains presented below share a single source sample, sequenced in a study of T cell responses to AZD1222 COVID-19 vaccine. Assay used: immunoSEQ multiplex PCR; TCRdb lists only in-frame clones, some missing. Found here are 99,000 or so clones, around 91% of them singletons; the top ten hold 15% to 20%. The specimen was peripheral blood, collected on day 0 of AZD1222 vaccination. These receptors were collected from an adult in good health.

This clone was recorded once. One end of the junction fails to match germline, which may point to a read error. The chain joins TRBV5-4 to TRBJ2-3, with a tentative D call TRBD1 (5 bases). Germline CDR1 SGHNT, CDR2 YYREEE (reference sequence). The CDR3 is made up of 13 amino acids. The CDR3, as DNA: TGTGCCAGCAGCTCCGACAGCAGAGATACGCAGTATTTT. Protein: CASSSDSRDTQYF.

The CDR3 DNA sequence: TGCAGCGTATACCATGACTATGGCTACACCTTC. As protein: CSVYHDYGYTF. The rearrangement uses TRBV29-1 and TRBJ1-2; no clear D. Trimming cost V 6 bases and J 3 bases, with 8 bases left between them. This CDR3 has 11 residues. The germline V gene has CDR1 SQVTM and CDR2 ANQGSEA.

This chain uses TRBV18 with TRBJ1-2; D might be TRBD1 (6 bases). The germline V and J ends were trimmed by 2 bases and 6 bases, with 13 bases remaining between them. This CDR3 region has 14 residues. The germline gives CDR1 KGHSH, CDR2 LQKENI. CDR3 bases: TGTGCCAGCTCACCATATGGACAGTTGGATGGCTACACCTTC. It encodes CASSPYGQLDGYTF.

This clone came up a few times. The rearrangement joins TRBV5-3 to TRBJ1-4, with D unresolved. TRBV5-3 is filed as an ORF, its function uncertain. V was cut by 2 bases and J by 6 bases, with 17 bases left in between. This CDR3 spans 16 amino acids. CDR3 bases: TGTGCCAGAAGCTTAGAAGTCAAGGGTAATGATGAAAAACTGTTTTTT. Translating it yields CARSLEVKGNDEKLFF.

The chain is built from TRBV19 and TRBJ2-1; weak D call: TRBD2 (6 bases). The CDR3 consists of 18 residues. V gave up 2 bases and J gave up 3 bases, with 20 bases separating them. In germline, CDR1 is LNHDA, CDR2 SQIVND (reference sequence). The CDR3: CASSISPRRVGDYNEQFF. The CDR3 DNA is TGTGCCAGTAGTATATCCCCCAGGAGGGTGGGGGACTACAATGAGCAGTTCTTC.

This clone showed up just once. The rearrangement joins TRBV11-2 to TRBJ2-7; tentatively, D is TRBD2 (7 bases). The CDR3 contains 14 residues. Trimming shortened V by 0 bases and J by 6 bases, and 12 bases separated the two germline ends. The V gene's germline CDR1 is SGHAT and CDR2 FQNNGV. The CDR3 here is CASSLEWGGLEQYF. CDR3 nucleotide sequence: TGTGCCAGCAGCTTAGAGTGGGGGGGGCTCGAGCAGTACTTC.

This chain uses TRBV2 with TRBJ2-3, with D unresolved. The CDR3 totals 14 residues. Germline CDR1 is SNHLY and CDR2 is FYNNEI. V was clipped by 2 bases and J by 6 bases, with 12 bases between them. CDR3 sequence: CASSESGARDTQYF. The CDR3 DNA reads TGTGCCAGCAGTGAAAGTGGAGCGCGGGATACGCAGTATTTT.

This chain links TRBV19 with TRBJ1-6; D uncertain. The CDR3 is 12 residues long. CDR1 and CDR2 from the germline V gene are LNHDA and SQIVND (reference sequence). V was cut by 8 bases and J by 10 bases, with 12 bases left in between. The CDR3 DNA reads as TGTGCCAGTTCAACGGCGGCCTCACCCCTCCACTTT. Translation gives CASSTAASPLHF.

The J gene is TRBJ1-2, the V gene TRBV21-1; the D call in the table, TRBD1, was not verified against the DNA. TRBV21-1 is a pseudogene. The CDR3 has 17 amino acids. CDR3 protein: CASSQPGQGIIHYGYTF. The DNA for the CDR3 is TGTGCCAGCAGCCAACCGGGACAGGGGATAATTCACTATGGCTACACCTTC.

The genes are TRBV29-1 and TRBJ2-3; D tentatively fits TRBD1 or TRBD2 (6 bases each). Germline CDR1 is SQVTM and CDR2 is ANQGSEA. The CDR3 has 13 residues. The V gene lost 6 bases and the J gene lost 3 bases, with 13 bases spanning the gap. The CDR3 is CSVAKGGTDTQYF. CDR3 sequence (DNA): TGCAGCGTCGCAAAGGGGGGTACAGATACGCAGTATTTT.

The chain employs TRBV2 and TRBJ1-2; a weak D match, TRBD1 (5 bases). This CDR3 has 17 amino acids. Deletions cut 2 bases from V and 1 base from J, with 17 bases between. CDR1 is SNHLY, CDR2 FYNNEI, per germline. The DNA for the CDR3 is TGTGCCAGCAGTGAAAGTCGAGGGGAATTCGATAACTATGGCTACACCTTC. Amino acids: CASSESRGEFDNYGYTF. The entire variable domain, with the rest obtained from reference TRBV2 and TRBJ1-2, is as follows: EPEVTQTPSHQVTQMGQEVILRCVPISNHLYFYWYRQILGQKVEFLVSFYNNEISEKSEIFDDQFSVERPDGSNFTLKIRSTKLEDSAMYFCASSESRGEFDNYGYTFGSGTRLTVV.

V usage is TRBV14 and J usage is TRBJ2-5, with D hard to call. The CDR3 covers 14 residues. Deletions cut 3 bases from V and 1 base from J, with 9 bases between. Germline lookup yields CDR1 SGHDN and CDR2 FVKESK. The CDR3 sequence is CASSQGIPQETQYF. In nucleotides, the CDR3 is TGTGCCAGCAGCCAGGGAATACCCCAAGAGACCCAGTACTTC.

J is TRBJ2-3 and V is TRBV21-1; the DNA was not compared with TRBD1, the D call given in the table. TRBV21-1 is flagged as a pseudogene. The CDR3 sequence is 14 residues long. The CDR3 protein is CASSNRGSTDTQYF. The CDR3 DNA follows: TGTGCCAGCAGCAATAGGGGGAGCACAGATACGCAGTATTTT.

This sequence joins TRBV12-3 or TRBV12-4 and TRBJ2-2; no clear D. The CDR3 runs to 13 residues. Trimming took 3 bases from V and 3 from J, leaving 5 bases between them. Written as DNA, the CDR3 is TGTGCCAGCAGTTTGATGTACACCGGGGAGCTGTTTTTT. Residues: CASSLMYTGELFF.

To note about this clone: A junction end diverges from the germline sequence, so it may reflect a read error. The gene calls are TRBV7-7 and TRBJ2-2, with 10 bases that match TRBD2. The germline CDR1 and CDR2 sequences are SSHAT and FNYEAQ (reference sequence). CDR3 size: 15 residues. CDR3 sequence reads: CASTPQSGGVGELFF. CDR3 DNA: TGTGCTAGCACCCCCCAAAGCGGGGGGGTTGGGGAGCTGTTTTTT.

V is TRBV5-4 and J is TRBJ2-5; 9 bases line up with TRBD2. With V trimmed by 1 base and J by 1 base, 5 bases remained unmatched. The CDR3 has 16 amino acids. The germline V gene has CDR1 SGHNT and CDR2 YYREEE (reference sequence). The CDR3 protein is CASSLISGGSQETQYF. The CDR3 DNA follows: TGTGCCAGCAGCTTGATCAGCGGGGGGTCCCAAGAGACCCAGTACTTC.

The CDR3: CASSRRDRVNTEAFF. The CDR3 region has the DNA TGTGCCAGCAGCCGGCGGGACAGGGTGAACACTGAAGCTTTCTTT. The rearrangement joins TRBV7-9 to TRBJ1-1; TRBD1 agrees at 9 bases. Germline CDR1 is SEHNR and CDR2 is FQNEAQ (reference sequence). CDR3 length: 15 amino acids. V gave up 5 bases and J gave up 0 bases; unmatched junction bases: 4.

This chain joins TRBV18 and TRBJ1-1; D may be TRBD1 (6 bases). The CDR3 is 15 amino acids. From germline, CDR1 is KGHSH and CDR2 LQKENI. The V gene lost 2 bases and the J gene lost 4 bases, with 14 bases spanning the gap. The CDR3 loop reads CASSPRAGDGTEAFF. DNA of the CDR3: TGTGCCAGCTCACCAAGGGCAGGGGATGGCACTGAAGCTTTCTTT.

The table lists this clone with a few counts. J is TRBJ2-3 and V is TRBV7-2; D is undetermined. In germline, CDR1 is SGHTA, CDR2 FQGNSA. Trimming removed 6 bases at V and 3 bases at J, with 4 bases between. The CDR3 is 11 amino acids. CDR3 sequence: CASSPTDTQYF. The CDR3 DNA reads TGTGCCAGCAGTCCTACAGATACGCAGTATTTT. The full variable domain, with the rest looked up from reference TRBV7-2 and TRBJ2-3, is GAGVSQSPSNKVTEKGKDVELRCDPISGHTALYWYRQSLGQGLEFLIYFQGNSAPDKSGLPSDRFSAERTGGSVSTLTIQRTQQEDSAVYLCASSPTDTQYFGPGTRLTVL.

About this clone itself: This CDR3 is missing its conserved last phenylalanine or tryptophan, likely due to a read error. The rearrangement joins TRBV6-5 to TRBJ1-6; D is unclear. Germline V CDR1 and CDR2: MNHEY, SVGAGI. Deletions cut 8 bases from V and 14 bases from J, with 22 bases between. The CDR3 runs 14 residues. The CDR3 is CASWSDGPLRSLHL. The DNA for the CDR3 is TGTGCCAGCTGGTCCGACGGTCCCTTGAGGTCCCTCCACCTT.

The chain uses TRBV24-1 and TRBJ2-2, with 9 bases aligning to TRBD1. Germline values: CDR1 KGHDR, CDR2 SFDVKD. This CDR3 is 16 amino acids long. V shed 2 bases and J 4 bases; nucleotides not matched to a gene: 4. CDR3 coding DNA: TGTGCCACCAGTGATTGGGGACAGGGCGGCACCGGGGAGCTGTTTTTT. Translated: CATSDWGQGGTGELFF.

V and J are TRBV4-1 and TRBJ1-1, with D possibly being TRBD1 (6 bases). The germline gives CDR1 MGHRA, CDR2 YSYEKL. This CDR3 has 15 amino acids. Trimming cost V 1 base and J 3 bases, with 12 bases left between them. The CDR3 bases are TGCGCCAGCAGCCAAGGGAACAGGGTAGACACTGAAGCTTTCTTT. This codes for CASSQGNRVDTEAFF.

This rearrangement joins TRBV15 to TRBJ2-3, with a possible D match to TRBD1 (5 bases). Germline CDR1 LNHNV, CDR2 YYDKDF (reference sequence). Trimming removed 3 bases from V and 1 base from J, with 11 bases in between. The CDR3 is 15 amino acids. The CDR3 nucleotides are TGTGCCACCAGCAGCCCGACAGCCCGCACAGATACGCAGTATTTT. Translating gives CATSSPTARTDTQYF.

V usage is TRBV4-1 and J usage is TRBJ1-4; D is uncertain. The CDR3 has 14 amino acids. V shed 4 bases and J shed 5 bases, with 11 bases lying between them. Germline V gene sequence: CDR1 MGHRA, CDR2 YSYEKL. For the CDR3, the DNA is TGCGCCAGCAGCCTAAGTGGTTTGAATGAAAAACTGTTTTTT. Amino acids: CASSLSGLNEKLFF.

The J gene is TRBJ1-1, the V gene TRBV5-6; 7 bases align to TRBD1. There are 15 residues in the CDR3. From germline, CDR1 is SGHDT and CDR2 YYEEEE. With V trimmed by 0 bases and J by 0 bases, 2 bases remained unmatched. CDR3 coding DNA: TGTGCCAGCAGCTTGGAGGACAGGCTGAACACTGAAGCTTTCTTT. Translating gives CASSLEDRLNTEAFF.

This CDR3 reads CAWSATPHEQYF. The CDR3 DNA follows: TGTGCCTGGAGCGCGACCCCTCACGAGCAGTACTTC. The chain couples TRBV30 to TRBJ2-7; D is ambiguous. Germline CDR1 GTSNPN, CDR2 SVGIG (reference sequence). CDR3 length: 12 residues. V was shortened by 3 bases and J by 5 bases, with 11 bases between the two germline ends. Full variable domain (rest looked up from reference TRBV30 and TRBJ2-7): SQTIHQWPATLVQPVGSPLSLECTVEGTSNPNLYWYRQAAGRGLQLLFYSVGIGQISSEVPQNLSASRPQDRQFILSSKKLLLSDSGFYLCAWSATPHEQYFGPGTRLTVT.

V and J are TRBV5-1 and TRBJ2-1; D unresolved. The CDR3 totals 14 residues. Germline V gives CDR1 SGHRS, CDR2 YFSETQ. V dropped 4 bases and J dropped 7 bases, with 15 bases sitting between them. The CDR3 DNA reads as TGCGCCAGCAGCAGAGATAGTGGCGAGAATGAGCAGTTCTTC. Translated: CASSRDSGENEQFF.

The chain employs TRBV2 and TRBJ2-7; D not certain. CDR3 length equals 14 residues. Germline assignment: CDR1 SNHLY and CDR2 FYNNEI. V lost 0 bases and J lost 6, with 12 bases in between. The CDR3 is CASSEASGPLEQYF. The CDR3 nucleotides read TGTGCCAGCAGTGAAGCTAGTGGGCCCCTCGAGCAGTACTTC. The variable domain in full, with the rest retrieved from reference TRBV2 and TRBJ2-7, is EPEVTQTPSHQVTQMGQEVILRCVPISNHLYFYWYRQILGQKVEFLVSFYNNEISEKSEIFDDQFSVERPDGSNFTLKIRSTKLEDSAMYFCASSEASGPLEQYFGPGTRLTVT.

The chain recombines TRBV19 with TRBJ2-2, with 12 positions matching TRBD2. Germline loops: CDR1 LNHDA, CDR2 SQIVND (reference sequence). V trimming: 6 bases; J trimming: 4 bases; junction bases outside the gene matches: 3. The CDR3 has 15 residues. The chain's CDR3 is CASRLAGGITGELFF. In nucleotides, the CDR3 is TGTGCCAGTAGACTAGCGGGGGGAATCACCGGGGAGCTGTTTTTT.